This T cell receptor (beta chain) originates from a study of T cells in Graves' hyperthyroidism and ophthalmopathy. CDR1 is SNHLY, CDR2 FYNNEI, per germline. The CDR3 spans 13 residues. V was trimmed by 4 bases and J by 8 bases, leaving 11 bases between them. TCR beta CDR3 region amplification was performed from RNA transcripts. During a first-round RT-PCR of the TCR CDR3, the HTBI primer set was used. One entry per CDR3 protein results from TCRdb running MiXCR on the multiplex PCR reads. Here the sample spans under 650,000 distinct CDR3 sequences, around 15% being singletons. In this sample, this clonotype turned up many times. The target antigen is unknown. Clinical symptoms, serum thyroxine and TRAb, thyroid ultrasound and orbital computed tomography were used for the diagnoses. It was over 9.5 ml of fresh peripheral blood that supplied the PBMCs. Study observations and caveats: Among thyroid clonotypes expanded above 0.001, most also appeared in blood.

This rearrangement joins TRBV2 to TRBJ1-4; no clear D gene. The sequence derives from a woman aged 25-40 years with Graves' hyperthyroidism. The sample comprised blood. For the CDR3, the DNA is TGTGCCAGCAGTGGGGGTGTGTGGGAAAAACTGTTTTTT. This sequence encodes CASSGGVWEKLFF. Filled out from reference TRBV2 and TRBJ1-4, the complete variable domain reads EPEVTQTPSHQVTQMGQEVILRCVPISNHLYFYWYRQILGQKVEFLVSFYNNEISEKSEIFDDQFSVERPDGSNFTLKIRSTKLEDSAMYFCASSGGVWEKLFFGSGTQLSVL.